A single sample is the source of the 20 T cell receptor beta chains below, sequenced in a study of read filtering for tumor transcriptome and immune sequencing. From roughly 390 ng of RNA, a library with molecular barcoded alpha/delta and beta/gamma adaptors was made. TCRdb re-called the reads with MiXCR, one entry per CDR3 protein. The table shows around 26,000 distinct CDR3 sequences, with roughly 14% occurring only once. The sequencing input was a population of CD138-negative cells sorted from bone marrow. The source is a donor over 35 with multiple myeloma.

This clonotype was recorded a few times. The chain recombines TRBV23-1 with TRBJ2-6, with D possibly TRBD1 on 6 matching bases. TRBV23-1 falls under the ORF class, with uncertain function. V lost 0 bases and J lost 0, with 12 bases in between. This CDR3 region has 18 residues. The CDR3 here is CASSQSQGGPSGANVLTF. The CDR3 DNA sequence: TGCGCCAGCAGTCAATCTCAAGGGGGACCCTCTGGGGCCAACGTCCTGACTTTC.

Ten or more counts support this clonotype. This rearrangement joins TRBV11-3 to TRBJ1-4, with D possibly matching TRBD1 (5 bases). V was cut by 5 bases and J by 3 bases, with 10 bases left in between. Germline V gene lookup returns CDR1 SGHNT and CDR2 YENEEA. This CDR3 has 14 residues. Here the CDR3 reads CASSKTGSNEKLFF. In DNA form, the CDR3 reads TGTGCCAGCAGCAAAACAGGTTCTAATGAAAAACTGTTTTTT.

As to this clonotype: A clone one base away is much larger, so this may be a read error. The chain joins TRBV4-1 to TRBJ2-2; TRBD2 is a possible D gene (6 bases). This CDR3 contains 16 residues. The germline CDR1 and CDR2 sequences are MGHRA and YSYEKL. The CDR3 sequence is CAGSQESGARTGELFF. CDR3 nucleotide sequence: TGCGCCGGCAGCCAAGAATCGGGAGCGAGAACCGGGGAGCTGTTTTTT.

This clonotype appeared many times. CDR3 protein: CASSLWNGSHEQFF. In DNA form, the CDR3 reads TGTGCCAGCAGCTTATGGAACGGGAGCCATGAGCAGTTCTTC. The rearrangement uses TRBV11-3 and TRBJ2-1; the D gene is possibly TRBD2 (6 bases). V was shortened by 2 bases and J by 8 bases, with 13 bases between the two germline ends. This CDR3 is built from 14 residues. CDR1 is SGHNT and CDR2 is YENEEA in the germline V gene. The full variable domain, in which reference TRBV11-3 and TRBJ2-1 provide the parts outside the CDR3, is EAGVVQSPRYKIIEKKQPVAFWCNPISGHNTLYWYLQNLGQGPELLIRYENEEAVDDSQLPKDRFSAERLKGVDSTLKIQPAELGDSAVYLCASSLWNGSHEQFFGPGTRLTVL.

In its sample, this clonotype was seen many times. The rearrangement uses TRBV7-9 and TRBJ1-2, with D unresolved. V shed 7 bases and J shed 2 bases, with 8 bases lying between them. The germline V gene has CDR1 SEHNR and CDR2 FQNEAQ (reference sequence). The CDR3 is 12 amino acids. The CDR3 DNA reads TGTGCCAGCACGGACGGCAACTATGGCTACACCTTC. It specifies CASTDGNYGYTF.

This clonotype came up many times. The chain joins TRBV25-1 to TRBJ1-2, with D tentatively TRBD1 (5 bases). This CDR3 spans 12 amino acids. The V and J ends lost 3 bases and 8 bases respectively, with 10 bases between them. Germline CDR1 and CDR2: MGHDK and SYGVNS. DNA for the CDR3: TGTGCCAGCAGTGAGGGGGAGATCGGCTACACCTTC. Translated: CASSEGEIGYTF.

Ten or more counts support this clonotype. The chain joins TRBV20-1 to TRBJ2-7; 11 bases match TRBD2. Germline V gene lookup returns CDR1 DFQATT and CDR2 SNEGSKA (reference sequence). Trimming at V came to 1 base and at J to 3 bases, leaving 5 bases not matched to a gene. The CDR3 is made up of 15 amino acids. The CDR3, as DNA: TGCAGTGCTAGAGCCGGGACTAGCGGAATCTACGAGCAGTACTTC. Protein sequence: CSARAGTSGIYEQYF.

The chain has TRBV29-1 and TRBJ2-5; weak D call: TRBD2 (7 bases). This CDR3 comprises 15 residues. The germline V and J ends were trimmed by 0 bases and 5 bases, with 16 bases remaining between them. Germline V gene lookup returns CDR1 SQVTM and CDR2 ANQGSEA. The CDR3 sequence is CSVEDPGGRAETQYF. CDR3 in DNA: TGCAGCGTTGAAGATCCGGGGGGCCGTGCGGAGACCCAGTACTTC.

This chain links TRBV7-9 with TRBJ2-5; D is ambiguous. The V end was cut by 7 bases, the J end by 5 bases, with 17 bases between. Germline CDR1 SEHNR, CDR2 FQNEAQ (reference sequence). There are 14 residues in the CDR3. CDR3 residues: CASTPAGVEETQYF. The CDR3 nucleotides are TGTGCCAGCACCCCAGCAGGCGTAGAGGAGACCCAGTACTTC.

Of note for this clonotype: Since no conserved phenylalanine or tryptophan closes the CDR3, a read error is the likely cause. The chain joins TRBV19 to TRBJ1-5; 7 bases map to TRBD1. Trimming cost V 3 bases and J 1 base; bases outside gene matches: 3. The CDR3 is 15 residues long. The germline gives CDR1 LNHDA, CDR2 SQIVND (reference sequence). The CDR3 protein is CASSIRGGSNQPQHI. The CDR3 DNA is TGTGCCAGTAGTATTCGAGGGGGCAGCAATCAGCCCCAGCATATT.

At least ten counts were recorded for this clonotype. V gene TRBV20-1 combines with J gene TRBJ2-1, with D maybe TRBD1 (5 bases). CDR3 length: 13 amino acids. Trimming took 6 bases from V and 3 from J, leaving 12 bases between them. Germline V gives CDR1 DFQATT, CDR2 SNEGSKA (reference sequence). The CDR3 nucleotides are TGCAGTGCCTGGGGCAGAAGCTACAATGAGCAGTTCTTC. As protein: CSAWGRSYNEQFF.

The sample holds many counts of this clonotype. Here the CDR3 reads CASSPEGVGYNEQFF. In DNA, the CDR3 is TGTGCCAGTAGCCCCGAAGGGGTGGGGTACAATGAGCAGTTCTTC. V usage is TRBV19 and J usage is TRBJ2-1, with D tentatively TRBD1 (5 bases). In germline, CDR1 is LNHDA, CDR2 SQIVND (reference sequence). Trimming removed 6 bases from V and 4 bases from J, with 16 bases in between. CDR3 length: 15 residues.

For this clonotype: A much larger clone differs by one base, so this may be a read error. This chain connects TRBV10-3 to TRBJ2-3; 11 nucleotides align to TRBD1. Per germline, CDR1 ENHRY and CDR2 SYGVKD. CDR3 size: 15 residues. The V segment lost 6 bases and the J segment 4 bases; nucleotides outside the gene matches: 6. CDR3 residues: CAISVGQGDADTQYF. The CDR3 bases are TGTGCCATCAGCGTGGGACAGGGGGACGCAGATACGCAGTATTTT.

As for this clonotype: One end of the junction varies from germline; a read error may be responsible. V gene TRBV7-7 combines with J gene TRBJ2-1; 7 bases are a match to TRBD2. The germline gives CDR1 SSHAT, CDR2 FNYEAQ (reference sequence). This CDR3 region has 12 residues. The chain's CDR3 is CASSLGGDEQFF. In DNA, the CDR3 is TGTGCTAGCAGCTTGGGGGGGGATGAGCAGTTCTTC.

This clonotype was seen repeatedly, ten times or more. The chain uses TRBV11-3 and TRBJ2-1, with unresolved D. CDR1 and CDR2 from the germline V gene are SGHNT and YENEEA. The CDR3 runs 14 residues. V shed 0 bases and J shed 15 bases, with 18 bases lying between them. The DNA for the CDR3 is TGTGCCAGCAGCTTAGATTACAAGAGCTTCAAGGTGTTCTTC. Its protein is CASSLDYKSFKVFF.

This clonotype was counted ten times or more. The chain couples TRBV12-3 or TRBV12-4 to TRBJ2-1; D remains unclear. V lost 7 bases, J lost 0 bases, and 10 bases lay in between. This CDR3 spans 14 amino acids. The CDR3 DNA follows: TGTGCCAGCATTTACAGCAGCTCCTACAATGAGCAGTTCTTC. Translation: CASIYSSSYNEQFF.

Many counts were recorded for this clonotype. The V and J genes are TRBV21-1 and TRBJ1-1. TRBV21-1 is described as a pseudogene. This CDR3 comprises 14 residues. The CDR3: CASSKTRRIPEAFF. CDR3 nucleotides: TGTGCCAGCAGCAAAACCCGCAGAATCCCTGAAGCTTTCTTT.

This clonotype was seen ten or more times. The rearrangement links TRBV19 to TRBJ2-1; 8 bases line up with TRBD1. Germline CDR1 is LNHDA and CDR2 is SQIVND (reference sequence). CDR3 length equals 16 residues. V was clipped by 2 bases and J by 4 bases; unmatched bases: 7. CDR3 coding DNA: TGTGCCAGTAGTATAACCTCCGGGACAGGTTACAATGAGCAGTTCTTC. Its translation is CASSITSGTGYNEQFF.

Many counts were recorded for this clonotype. The J gene is TRBJ2-1, the V gene TRBV5-1; 8 bases are a match to TRBD2. Unmatched junction bases numbered 3, after V lost 4 bases and J lost 0 bases. The germline V gene has CDR1 SGHRS and CDR2 YFSETQ. The CDR3 is made up of 15 amino acids. The CDR3 DNA reads as TGCGCCAGCAGCACTAGCGGATTCTCCTACAATGAGCAGTTCTTC. Amino acid sequence: CASSTSGFSYNEQFF. Together with reference TRBV5-1 and TRBJ2-1, the CDR3 gives the full variable domain: KAGVTQTPRYLIKTRGQQVTLSCSPISGHRSVSWYQQTPGQGLQFLFEYFSETQRNKGNFPGRFSGRQFSNSRSEMNVSTLELGDSALYLCASSTSGFSYNEQFFGPGTRLTVL.

This chain links TRBV7-3 with TRBJ2-7; either TRBD1 or TRBD2 may supply D (5 bases each). V was clipped by 7 bases and J by 0 bases, with 10 bases between them. The germline CDR1 and CDR2 sequences are SGHTA and FQGTGA. The CDR3 runs 13 residues. Here the CDR3 reads CASKGPSSYEQYF. As DNA, the CDR3 is TGTGCCAGCAAGGGACCAAGCTCCTACGAGCAGTACTTC.